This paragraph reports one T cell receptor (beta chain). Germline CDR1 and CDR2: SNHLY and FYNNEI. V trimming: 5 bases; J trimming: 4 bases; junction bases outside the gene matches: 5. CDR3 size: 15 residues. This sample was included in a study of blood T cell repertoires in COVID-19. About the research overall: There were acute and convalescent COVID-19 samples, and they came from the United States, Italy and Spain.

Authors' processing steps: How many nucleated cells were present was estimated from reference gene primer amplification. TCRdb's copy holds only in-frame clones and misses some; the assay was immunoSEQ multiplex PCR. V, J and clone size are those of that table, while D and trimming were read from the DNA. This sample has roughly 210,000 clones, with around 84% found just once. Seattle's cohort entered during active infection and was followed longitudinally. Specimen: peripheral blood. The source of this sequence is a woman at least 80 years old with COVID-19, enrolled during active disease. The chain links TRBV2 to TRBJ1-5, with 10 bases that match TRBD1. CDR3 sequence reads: CASSSSGQGNQPQHF. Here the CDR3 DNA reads TGTGCCAGCAGTAGCTCGGGACAGGGGAATCAGCCCCAGCATTTT. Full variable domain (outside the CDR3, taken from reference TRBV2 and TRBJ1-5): EPEVTQTPSHQVTQMGQEVILRCVPISNHLYFYWYRQILGQKVEFLVSFYNNEISEKSEIFDDQFSVERPDGSNFTLKIRSTKLEDSAMYFCASSSSGQGNQPQHFGDGTRLSIL.